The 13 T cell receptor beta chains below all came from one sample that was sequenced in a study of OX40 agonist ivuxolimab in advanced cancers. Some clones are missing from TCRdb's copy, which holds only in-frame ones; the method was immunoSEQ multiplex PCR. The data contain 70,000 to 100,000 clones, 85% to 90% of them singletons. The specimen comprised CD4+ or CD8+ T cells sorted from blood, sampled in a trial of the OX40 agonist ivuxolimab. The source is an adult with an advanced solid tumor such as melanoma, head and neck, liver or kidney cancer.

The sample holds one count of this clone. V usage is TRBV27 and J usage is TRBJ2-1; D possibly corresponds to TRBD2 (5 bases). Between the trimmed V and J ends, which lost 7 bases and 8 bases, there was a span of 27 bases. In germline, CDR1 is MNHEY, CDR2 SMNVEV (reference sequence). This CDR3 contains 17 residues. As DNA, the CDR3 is TGTGCCAGCACCCCCAGGATGGGAGCTCTCCTTAGGGATGAGCAGTTCTTC. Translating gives CASTPRMGALLRDEQFF.

The CDR3 DNA reads TGTGCCAGCAGTTTAGCGGGAGGGCCGGGTGAGCAGTACTTC. Amino acid sequence: CASSLAGGPGEQYF. This chain uses TRBV6-6 with TRBJ2-7, with TRBD2 matching 11 bases. Germline V gene sequence: CDR1 MNHNY, CDR2 SVGAGI (reference sequence). The CDR3 consists of 14 residues. The ends lost 4 bases at V and 7 bases at J; junction bases unmatched: 6.

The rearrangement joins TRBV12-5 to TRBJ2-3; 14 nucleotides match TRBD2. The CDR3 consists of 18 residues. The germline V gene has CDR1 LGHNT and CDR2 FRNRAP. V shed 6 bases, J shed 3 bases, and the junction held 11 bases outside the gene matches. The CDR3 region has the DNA TGTGCTAGTGGCCGGACAGGGACTAGCGGGAGATCGACAGATACGCAGTATTTT. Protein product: CASGRTGTSGRSTDTQYF.

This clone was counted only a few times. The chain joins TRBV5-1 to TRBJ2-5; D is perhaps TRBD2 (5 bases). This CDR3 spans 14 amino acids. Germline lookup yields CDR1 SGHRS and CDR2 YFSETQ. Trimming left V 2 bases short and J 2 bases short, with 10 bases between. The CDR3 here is CASSFYGNQETQYF. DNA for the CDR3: TGCGCCAGCAGCTTCTACGGGAATCAAGAGACCCAGTACTTC.

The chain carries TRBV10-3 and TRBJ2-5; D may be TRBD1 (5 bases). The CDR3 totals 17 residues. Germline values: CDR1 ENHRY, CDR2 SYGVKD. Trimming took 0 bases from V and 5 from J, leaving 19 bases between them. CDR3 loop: CAISESVDRTYRETQYF. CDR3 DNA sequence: TGTGCCATCAGTGAGTCCGTCGACAGAACCTATAGGGAGACCCAGTACTTC.

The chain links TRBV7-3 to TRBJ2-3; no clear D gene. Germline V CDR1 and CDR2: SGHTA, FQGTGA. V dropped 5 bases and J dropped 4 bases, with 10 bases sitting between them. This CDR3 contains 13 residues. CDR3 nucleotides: TGTGCCAGCAGCAAAGTGTCGTCAGATACGCAGTATTTT. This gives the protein CASSKVSSDTQYF. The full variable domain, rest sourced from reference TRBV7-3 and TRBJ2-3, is GAGVSQTPSNKVTEKGKYVELRCDPISGHTALYWYRQSLGQGPEFLIYFQGTGAADDSGLPNDRFFAVRPEGSVSTLKIQRTERGDSAVYLCASSKVSSDTQYFGPGTRLTVL.

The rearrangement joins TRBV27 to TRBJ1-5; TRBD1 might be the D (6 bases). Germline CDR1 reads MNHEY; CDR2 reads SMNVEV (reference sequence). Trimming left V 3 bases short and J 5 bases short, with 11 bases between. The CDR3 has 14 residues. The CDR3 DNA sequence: TGTGCCAGCAGTTTCTCGACAGGCCATCAGCCCCAGCATTTT. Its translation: CASSFSTGHQPQHF.

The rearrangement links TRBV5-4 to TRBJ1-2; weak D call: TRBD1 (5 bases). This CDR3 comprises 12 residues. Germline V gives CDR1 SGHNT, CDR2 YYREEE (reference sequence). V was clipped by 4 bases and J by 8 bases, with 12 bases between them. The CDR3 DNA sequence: TGTGCCAGCAGCGCAGACAGTTACGGCTACACCTTC. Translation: CASSADSYGYTF.

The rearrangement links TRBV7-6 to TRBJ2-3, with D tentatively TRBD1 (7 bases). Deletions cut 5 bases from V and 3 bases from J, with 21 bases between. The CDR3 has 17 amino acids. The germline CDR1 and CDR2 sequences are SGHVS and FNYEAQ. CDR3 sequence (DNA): TGTGCCAGCAGCCAGGGGGTTTCGGGAGCGTTGACAGATACGCAGTATTTT. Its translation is CASSQGVSGALTDTQYF.

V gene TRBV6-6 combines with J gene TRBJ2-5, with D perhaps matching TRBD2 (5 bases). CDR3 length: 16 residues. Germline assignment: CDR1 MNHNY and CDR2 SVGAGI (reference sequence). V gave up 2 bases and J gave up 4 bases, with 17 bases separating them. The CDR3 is CASSYTPAGGGETQYF. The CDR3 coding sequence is TGTGCCAGCAGTTACACCCCGGCGGGCGGTGGAGAGACCCAGTACTTC.

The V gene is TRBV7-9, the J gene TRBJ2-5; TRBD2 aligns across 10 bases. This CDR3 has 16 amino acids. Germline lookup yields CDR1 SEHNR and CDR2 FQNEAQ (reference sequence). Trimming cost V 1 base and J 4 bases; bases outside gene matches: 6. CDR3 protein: CASSLGIAGGSETQYF. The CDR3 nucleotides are TGTGCCAGCAGCTTAGGGATAGCGGGAGGTTCAGAGACCCAGTACTTC. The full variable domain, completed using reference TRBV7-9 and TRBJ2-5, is DTGVSQNPRHKITKRGQNVTFRCDPISEHNRLYWYRQTLGQGPEFLTYFQNEAQLEKSRLLSDRFSAERPKGSFSTLEIQRTEQGDSAMYLCASSLGIAGGSETQYFGPGTRLLVL.

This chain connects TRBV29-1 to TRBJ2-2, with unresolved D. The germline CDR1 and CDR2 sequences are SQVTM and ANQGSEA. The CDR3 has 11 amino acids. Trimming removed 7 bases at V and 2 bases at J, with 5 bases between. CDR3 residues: CSAKNTGELFF. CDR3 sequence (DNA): TGCAGCGCCAAAAACACCGGGGAGCTGTTTTTT.

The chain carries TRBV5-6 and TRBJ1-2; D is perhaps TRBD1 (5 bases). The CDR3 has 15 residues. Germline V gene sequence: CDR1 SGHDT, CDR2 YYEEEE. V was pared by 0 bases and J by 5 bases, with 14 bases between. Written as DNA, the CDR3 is TGTGCCAGCAGCTTGGCAAGGGACGGACTTTATGGCTACACCTTC. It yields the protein CASSLARDGLYGYTF.